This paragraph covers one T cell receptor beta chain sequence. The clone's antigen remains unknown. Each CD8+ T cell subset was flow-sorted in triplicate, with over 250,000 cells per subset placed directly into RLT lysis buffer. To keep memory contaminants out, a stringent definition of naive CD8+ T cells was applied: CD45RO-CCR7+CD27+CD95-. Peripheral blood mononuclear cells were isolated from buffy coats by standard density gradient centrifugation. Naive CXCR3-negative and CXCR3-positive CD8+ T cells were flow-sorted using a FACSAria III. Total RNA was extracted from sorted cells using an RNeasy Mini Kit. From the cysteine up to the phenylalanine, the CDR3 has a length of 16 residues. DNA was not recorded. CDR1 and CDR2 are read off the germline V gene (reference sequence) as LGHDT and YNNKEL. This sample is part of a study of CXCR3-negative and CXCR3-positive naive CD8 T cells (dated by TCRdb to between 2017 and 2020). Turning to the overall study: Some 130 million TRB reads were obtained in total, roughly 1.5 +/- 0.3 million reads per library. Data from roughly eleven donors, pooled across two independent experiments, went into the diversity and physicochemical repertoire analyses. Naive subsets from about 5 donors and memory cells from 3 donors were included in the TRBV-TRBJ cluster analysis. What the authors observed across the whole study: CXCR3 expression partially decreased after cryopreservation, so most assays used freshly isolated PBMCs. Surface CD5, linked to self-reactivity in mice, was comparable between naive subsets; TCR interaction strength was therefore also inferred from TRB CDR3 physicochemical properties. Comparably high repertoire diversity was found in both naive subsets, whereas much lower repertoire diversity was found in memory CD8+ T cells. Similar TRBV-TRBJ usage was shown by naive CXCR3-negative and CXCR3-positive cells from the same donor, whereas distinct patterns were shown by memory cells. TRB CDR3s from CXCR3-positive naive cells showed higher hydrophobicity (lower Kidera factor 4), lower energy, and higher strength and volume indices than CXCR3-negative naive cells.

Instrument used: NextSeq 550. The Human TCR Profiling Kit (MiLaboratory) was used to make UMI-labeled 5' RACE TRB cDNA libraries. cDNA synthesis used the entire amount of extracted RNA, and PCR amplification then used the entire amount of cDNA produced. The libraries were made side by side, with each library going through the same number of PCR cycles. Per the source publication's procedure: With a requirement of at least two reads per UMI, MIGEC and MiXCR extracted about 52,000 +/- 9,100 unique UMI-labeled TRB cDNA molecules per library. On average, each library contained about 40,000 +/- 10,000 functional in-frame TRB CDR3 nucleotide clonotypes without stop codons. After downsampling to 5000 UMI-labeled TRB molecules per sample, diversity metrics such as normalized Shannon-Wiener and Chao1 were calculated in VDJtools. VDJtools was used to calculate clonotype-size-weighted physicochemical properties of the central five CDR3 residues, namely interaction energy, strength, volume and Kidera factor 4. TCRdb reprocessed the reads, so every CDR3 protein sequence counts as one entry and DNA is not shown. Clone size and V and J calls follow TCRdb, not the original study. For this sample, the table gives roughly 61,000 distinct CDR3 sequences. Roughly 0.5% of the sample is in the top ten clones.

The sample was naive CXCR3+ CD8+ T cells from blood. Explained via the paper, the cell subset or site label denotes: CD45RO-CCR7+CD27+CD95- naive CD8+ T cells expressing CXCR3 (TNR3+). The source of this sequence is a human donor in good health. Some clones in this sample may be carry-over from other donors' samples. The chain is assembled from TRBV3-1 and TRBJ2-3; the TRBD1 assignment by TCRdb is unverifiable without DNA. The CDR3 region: CASSQAYEQGEDTQYF.